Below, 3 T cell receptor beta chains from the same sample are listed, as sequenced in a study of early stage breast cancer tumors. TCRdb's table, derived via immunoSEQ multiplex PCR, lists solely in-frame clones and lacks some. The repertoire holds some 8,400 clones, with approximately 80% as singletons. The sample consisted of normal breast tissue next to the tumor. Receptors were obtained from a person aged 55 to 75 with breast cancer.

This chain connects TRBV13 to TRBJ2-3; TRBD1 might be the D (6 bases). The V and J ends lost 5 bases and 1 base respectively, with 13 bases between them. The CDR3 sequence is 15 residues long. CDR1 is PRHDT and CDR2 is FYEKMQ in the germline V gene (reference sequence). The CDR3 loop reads CASSPGTWGTDTQYF. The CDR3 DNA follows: TGTGCCAGCAGCCCAGGGACATGGGGCACAGATACGCAGTATTTT.

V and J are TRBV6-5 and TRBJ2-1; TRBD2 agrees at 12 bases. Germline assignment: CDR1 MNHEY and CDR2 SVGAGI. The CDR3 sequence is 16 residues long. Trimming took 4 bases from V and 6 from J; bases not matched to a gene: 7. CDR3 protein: CASSLETSGGGNEQFF. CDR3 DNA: TGTGCCAGCAGTTTAGAGACTAGCGGGGGAGGCAATGAGCAGTTCTTC.

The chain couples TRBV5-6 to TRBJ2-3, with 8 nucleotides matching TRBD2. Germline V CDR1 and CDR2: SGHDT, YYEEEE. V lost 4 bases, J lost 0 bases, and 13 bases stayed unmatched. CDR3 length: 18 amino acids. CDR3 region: CASSPGLGLITSTDTQYF. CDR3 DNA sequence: TGTGCCAGCAGCCCGGGACTAGGGTTGATTACTAGCACAGATACGCAGTATTTT.